The 26 T cell receptor beta chains in this list originate from one sample, sequenced in a study of T cells expressing NK-cell markers. TCRdb re-called the 5' RACE reads and gives one entry per CDR3 protein, without DNA. This repertoire includes about 380,000 distinct CDR3 sequences. Source material: blood T cells: a sorted CD56 or NKG2C T cell subset, CD4+ or CD8+ T cells, or bulk PBMC T cells (not recorded which). The receptors were gathered from a man aged 18-69 years in good health.

This chain links TRBV24-1 with TRBJ1-4; TCRdb's D call of TRBD1 is untestable without DNA. CDR3 size: 12 residues. Germline V gene sequence: CDR1 KGHDR, CDR2 SFDVKD. The CDR3 loop is CATSVRGEKLFF.

The rearrangement links TRBV7-2 to TRBJ2-1. Germline CDR1 is SGHTA and CDR2 is FQGNSA. CDR3 size: 16 residues. CDR3 residues: CASSLEWSLSYNEQFF. Variable domain in full (rest from reference TRBV7-2 and TRBJ2-1): GAGVSQSPSNKVTEKGKDVELRCDPISGHTALYWYRQSLGQGLEFLIYFQGNSAPDKSGLPSDRFSAERTGGSVSTLTIQRTQQEDSAVYLCASSLEWSLSYNEQFFGPGTRLTVL.

The CDR3 is CASSPEGNQPQHF. The V gene is TRBV5-1, the J gene TRBJ1-5. Per germline, CDR1 SGHRS and CDR2 YFSETQ. The CDR3 covers 13 residues.

V usage is TRBV2 and J usage is TRBJ1-2; there is no DNA to check the TCRdb D call of TRBD1. CDR1 and CDR2 (germline): SNHLY, FYNNEI. The CDR3 covers 15 residues. The CDR3 protein is CASSVNSLPGYGYTF.

This sequence joins TRBV4-2 and TRBJ2-7; lacking DNA, the TRBD1 call made by TCRdb goes unchecked. The CDR3 spans 16 residues. Germline CDR1 is LGHNA and CDR2 is YNFKEQ. CDR3 protein: CASSHGRTGGYYEQYF.

This chain connects TRBV5-1 to TRBJ1-3; TCRdb calls TRBD1, which cannot be checked without DNA. This CDR3 has 15 residues. In germline, CDR1 is SGHRS, CDR2 YFSETQ. CDR3 sequence: CASSPGHEIGNTIYF.

The chain links TRBV19 to TRBJ2-1; as DNA is missing, the TRBD1 call by TCRdb cannot be tested. CDR1 and CDR2 (germline): LNHDA, SQIVND (reference sequence). The CDR3 has 13 residues. The CDR3 loop reads CASTRYGAGEQFF. Supplemented by reference TRBV19 and TRBJ2-1, the full variable domain reads DGGITQSPKYLFRKEGQNVTLSCEQNLNHDAMYWYRQDPGQGLRLIYYSQIVNDFQKGDIAEGYSVSREKKESFPLTVTSAQKNPTAFYLCASTRYGAGEQFFGPGTRLTVL.

The CDR3: CASSFGQLQGYTF. This sequence joins TRBV5-6 and TRBJ1-2. The germline V gene has CDR1 SGHDT and CDR2 YYEEEE. This CDR3 has 13 residues.

This chain joins TRBV5-4 and TRBJ2-3; TCRdb lists TRBD2, though no DNA is available to test this call. The CDR3 is 17 residues long. Germline V gives CDR1 SGHNT, CDR2 YYREEE (reference sequence). The CDR3 is CASSLGKGLSPTDTQYF.

This chain connects TRBV3-1 to TRBJ2-1; checking the TCRdb D call of TRBD2 is not possible without DNA. From germline, CDR1 is LGHDT and CDR2 YNNKEL (reference sequence). The CDR3 extends over 16 amino acids. CDR3: CASSQAGGLAFNEQFF.

This rearrangement joins TRBV9 to TRBJ2-3; TCRdb designates TRBD1, a call that cannot be tested without DNA. CDR3 length equals 17 residues. CDR1 is SGDLS and CDR2 is YYNGEE in the germline V gene. CDR3 sequence: CASSPRGGGGSTDTQYF.

The gene calls are TRBV7-2 and TRBJ1-5. This CDR3 has 15 residues. The germline V gene has CDR1 SGHTA and CDR2 FQGNSA. The CDR3 sequence: CASSLDLAQNQPQHF.

The chain joins TRBV11-2 to TRBJ2-1; the TRBD2 assignment by TCRdb is unverifiable without DNA. The CDR3 runs 19 residues. The V gene's germline CDR1 is SGHAT and CDR2 FQNNGV. The CDR3: CASSSRVSGGLSSYNEQFF.

The chain recombines TRBV5-1 with TRBJ2-1; the TCRdb call, TRBD1, lacks DNA for checking. The CDR3 runs 11 residues. The germline gives CDR1 SGHRS, CDR2 YFSETQ. The CDR3 here is CASSFDRVTFF.

The V and J genes are TRBV7-9 and TRBJ1-6. The CDR3 contains 16 residues. Germline loops: CDR1 SEHNR, CDR2 FQNEAQ (reference sequence). CDR3 region: CASSQGRSSYNSPLHF.

The genes are TRBV5-1 and TRBJ2-2; TCRdb returns TRBD1, unconfirmable since there is no DNA. The CDR3 spans 18 residues. Germline CDR1 and CDR2: SGHRS and YFSETQ. The CDR3 sequence is CASSFGQSPGGVPGELFF.

The V and J genes are TRBV7-9 and TRBJ1-1; TCRdb returns TRBD1, unconfirmable since there is no DNA. CDR1 is SEHNR, CDR2 FQNEAQ, per germline (reference sequence). CDR3 length: 15 amino acids. The CDR3 here is CASSLAGTGYTEAFF.

V usage is TRBV3-1 and J usage is TRBJ2-5. Germline V gives CDR1 LGHDT, CDR2 YNNKEL (reference sequence). CDR3 size: 12 residues. CDR3 in amino acids: CASSRVEETQYF.

V is TRBV7-6 and J is TRBJ2-3. CDR3 length equals 14 residues. The germline gives CDR1 SGHVS, CDR2 FNYEAQ. CDR3 region: CASSLVGVGDTQYF.

This chain uses TRBV2 with TRBJ1-2. Per the germline V gene, CDR1 is SNHLY and CDR2 is FYNNEI. This CDR3 contains 12 residues. This chain's CDR3 is CASSGELGGYTF. Complete variable domain (other parts from reference TRBV2 and TRBJ1-2): EPEVTQTPSHQVTQMGQEVILRCVPISNHLYFYWYRQILGQKVEFLVSFYNNEISEKSEIFDDQFSVERPDGSNFTLKIRSTKLEDSAMYFCASSGELGGYTFGSGTRLTVV.

The J gene is TRBJ2-3, the V gene TRBV6-1; the D gene TCRdb calls, TRBD2, cannot be checked with no DNA. Per the germline V gene, CDR1 is MNHNS and CDR2 is SASEGT. This CDR3 is 16 amino acids long. Here the CDR3 reads CASTQSLAGGLDTQYF.

V is TRBV7-2 and J is TRBJ1-1; TCRdb selects TRBD1, and the lack of DNA leaves this call unchecked. From germline, CDR1 is SGHTA and CDR2 FQGNSA. This CDR3 spans 15 amino acids. CDR3 loop: CASSTRTGLNTEAFF.

The chain employs TRBV7-2 and TRBJ1-2; TCRdb indicates TRBD1, and absent DNA this call remains unverified. Looked up from germline, CDR1 is SGHTA and CDR2 is FQGNSA. The length of the CDR3 is 13 residues. The CDR3 protein is CASSLQGTSGYTF.

The chain employs TRBV29-1 and TRBJ1-5; the D call of TRBD1 rests on TCRdb alone, since no DNA is present to check it. The germline gives CDR1 SQVTM, CDR2 ANQGSEA. The CDR3 length is 13 residues. This CDR3 reads CSVGETGFQPQHF.

The CDR3 sequence is CASTNTPHRPDTQYF. The V gene is TRBV5-4, the J gene TRBJ2-3; TCRdb gives TRBD1 as the D gene, but with no DNA this cannot be confirmed. Germline lookup yields CDR1 SGHNT and CDR2 YYREEE (reference sequence). This CDR3 spans 15 amino acids.

The chain has TRBV2 and TRBJ1-1. In germline, CDR1 is SNHLY, CDR2 FYNNEI. CDR3 length: 13 amino acids. The CDR3 loop is CASRVARNTEAFF.